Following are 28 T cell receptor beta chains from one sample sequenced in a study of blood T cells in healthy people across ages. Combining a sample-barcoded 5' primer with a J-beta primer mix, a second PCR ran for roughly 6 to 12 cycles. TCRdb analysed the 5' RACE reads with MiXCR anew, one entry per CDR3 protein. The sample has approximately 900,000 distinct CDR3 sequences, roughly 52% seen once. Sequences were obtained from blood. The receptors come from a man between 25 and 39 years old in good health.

The CDR3 here is CASSDRVRPLFNNSPLHF. The CDR3 region has the DNA TGTGCCAGTAGCGACCGGGTCCGCCCGCTGTTCAATAATTCACCCCTCCACTTT. The chain has TRBV7-9 and TRBJ1-6; D is ambiguous. The CDR3 consists of 18 residues. Per germline, CDR1 SEHNR and CDR2 FQNEAQ (reference sequence). Trimming stripped 9 bases from V and 5 bases from J, with 26 bases between.

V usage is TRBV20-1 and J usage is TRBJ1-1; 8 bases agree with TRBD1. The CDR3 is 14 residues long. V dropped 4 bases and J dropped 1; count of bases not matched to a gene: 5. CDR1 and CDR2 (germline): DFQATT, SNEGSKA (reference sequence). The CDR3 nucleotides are TGCAGTGCTAACAGACAGGGGAGGAACACTGAAGCTTTCTTT. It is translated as CSANRQGRNTEAFF.

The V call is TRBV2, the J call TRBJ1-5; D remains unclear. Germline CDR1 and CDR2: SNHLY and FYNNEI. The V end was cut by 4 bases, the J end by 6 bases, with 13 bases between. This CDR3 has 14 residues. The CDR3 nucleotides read TGTGCCAGCAGTGGGGTTAGGGCTAGTCAGCCCCAGCATTTT. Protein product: CASSGVRASQPQHF.

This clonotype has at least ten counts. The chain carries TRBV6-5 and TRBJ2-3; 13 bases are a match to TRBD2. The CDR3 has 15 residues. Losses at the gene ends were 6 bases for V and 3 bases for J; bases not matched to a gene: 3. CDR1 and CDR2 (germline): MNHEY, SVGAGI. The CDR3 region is CASRAGLAGTDTQYF. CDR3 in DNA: TGTGCCAGCAGGGCGGGACTAGCGGGGACAGATACGCAGTATTTT.

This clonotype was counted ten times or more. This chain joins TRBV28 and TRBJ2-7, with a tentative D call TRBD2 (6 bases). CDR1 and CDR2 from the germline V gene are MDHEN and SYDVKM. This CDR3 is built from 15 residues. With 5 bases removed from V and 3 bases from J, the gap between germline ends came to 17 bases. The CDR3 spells CASSPPGTLIYEQYF. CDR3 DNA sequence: TGTGCCAGCAGTCCTCCCGGGACTCTAATCTACGAGCAGTACTTC.

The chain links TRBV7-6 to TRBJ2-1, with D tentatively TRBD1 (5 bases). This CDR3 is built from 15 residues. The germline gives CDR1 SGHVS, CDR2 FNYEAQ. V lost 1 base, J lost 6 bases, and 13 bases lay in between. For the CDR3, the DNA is TGTGCCAGCAGCTTAGGCCAGGGTCAGGTCAATGAGCAGTTCTTC. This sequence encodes CASSLGQGQVNEQFF. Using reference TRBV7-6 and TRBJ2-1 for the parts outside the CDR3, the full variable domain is GAGVSQSPRYKVTKRGQDVALRCDPISGHVSLYWYRQALGQGPEFLTYFNYEAQQDKSGLPNDRFSAERPEGSISTLTIQRTEQRDSAMYRCASSLGQGQVNEQFFGPGTRLTVL.

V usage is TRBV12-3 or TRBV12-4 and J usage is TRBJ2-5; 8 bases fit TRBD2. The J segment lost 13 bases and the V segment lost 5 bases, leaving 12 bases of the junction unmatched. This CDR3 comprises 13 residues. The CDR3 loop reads CASSVSLAGFRYF. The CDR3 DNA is TGTGCCAGCAGTGTCTCGCTAGCGGGTTTCCGGTACTTC.

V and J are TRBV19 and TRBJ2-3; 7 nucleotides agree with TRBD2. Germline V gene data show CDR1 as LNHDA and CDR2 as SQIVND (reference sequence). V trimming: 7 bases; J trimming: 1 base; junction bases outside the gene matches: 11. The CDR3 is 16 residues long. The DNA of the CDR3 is TGTGCCAGTAAAAAGGTGGCGAGCGGGGGCACAGATACGCAGTATTTT. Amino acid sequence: CASKKVASGGTDTQYF.

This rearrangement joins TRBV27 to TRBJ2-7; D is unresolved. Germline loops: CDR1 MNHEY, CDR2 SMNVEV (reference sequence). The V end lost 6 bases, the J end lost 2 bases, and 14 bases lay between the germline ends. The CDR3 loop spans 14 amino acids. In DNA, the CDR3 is TGTGCCAGCAGACCCCGAGTGGGGACCTACGAGCAGTACTTC. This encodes CASRPRVGTYEQYF.

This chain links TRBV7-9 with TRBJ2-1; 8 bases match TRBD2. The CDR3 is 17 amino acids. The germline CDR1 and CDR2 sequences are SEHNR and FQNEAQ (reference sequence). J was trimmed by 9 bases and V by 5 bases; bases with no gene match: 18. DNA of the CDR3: TGTGCCAGCAGCCTTTCCGAAGGGCGGGGGGCTCTCGCTGAGCAGTTCTTC. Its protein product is CASSLSEGRGALAEQFF.

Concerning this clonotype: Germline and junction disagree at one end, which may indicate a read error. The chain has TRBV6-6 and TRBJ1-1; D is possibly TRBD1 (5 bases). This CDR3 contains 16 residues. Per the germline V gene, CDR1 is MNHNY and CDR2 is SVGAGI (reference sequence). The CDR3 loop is CANSYPDRTLNTEAFF. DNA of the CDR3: TGTGCCAACAGTTACCCCGACAGAACCCTGAACACTGAAGCTTTCTTT.

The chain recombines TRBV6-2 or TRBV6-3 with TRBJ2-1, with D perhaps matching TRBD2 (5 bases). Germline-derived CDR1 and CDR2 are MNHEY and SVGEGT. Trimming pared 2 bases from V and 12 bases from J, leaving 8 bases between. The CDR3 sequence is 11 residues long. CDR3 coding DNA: TGTGCCAGCAGTTACGGCGCGGGGCAGTTCTTC. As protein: CASSYGAGQFF.

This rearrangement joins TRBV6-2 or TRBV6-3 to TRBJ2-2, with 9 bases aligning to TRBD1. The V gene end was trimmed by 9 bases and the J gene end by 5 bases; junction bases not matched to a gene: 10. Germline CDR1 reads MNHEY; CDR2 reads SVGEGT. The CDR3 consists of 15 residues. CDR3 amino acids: CASTRGQGLTGELFF. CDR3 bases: TGTGCCAGTACCCGGGGACAGGGTTTAACCGGGGAGCTGTTTTTT.

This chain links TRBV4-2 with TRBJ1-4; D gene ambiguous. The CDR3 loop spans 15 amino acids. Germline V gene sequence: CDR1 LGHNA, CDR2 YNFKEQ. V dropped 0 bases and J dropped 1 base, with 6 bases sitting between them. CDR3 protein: CASSQDMQTNEKLFF. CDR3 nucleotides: TGTGCCAGCAGCCAAGACATGCAAACTAATGAAAAACTGTTTTTT.

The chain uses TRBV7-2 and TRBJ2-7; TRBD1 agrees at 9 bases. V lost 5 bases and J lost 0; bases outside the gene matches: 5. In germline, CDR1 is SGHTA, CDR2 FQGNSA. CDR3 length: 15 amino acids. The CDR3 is CASSPGQGYSYEQYF. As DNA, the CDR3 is TGTGCCAGCAGCCCTGGACAGGGGTACTCCTACGAGCAGTACTTC.

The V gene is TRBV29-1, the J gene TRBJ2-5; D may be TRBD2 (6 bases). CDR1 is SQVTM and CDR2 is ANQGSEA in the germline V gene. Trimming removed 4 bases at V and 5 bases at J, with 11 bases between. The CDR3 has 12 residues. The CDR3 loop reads CSVVEGRETQYF. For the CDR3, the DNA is TGCAGCGTTGTTGAGGGGAGGGAGACCCAGTACTTC.

The CDR3 spells CASSLHQFQPQHF. As DNA, the CDR3 is TGTGCCAGCAGCTTACATCAGTTTCAGCCCCAGCATTTT. The J gene is TRBJ1-5, the V gene TRBV7-2; the D is unclear. The CDR3 is 13 amino acids. V was pared by 2 bases and J by 6 bases, with 8 bases between. Germline CDR1 and CDR2: SGHTA and FQGNSA.

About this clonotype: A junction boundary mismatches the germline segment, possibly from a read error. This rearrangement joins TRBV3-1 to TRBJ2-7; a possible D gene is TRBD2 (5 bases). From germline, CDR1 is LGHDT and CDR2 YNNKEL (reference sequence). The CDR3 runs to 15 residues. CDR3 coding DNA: TGTGCCAGTAGCCAAGGTACTGGACTCCTCCTTGAGCAGTACTTC. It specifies CASSQGTGLLLEQYF.

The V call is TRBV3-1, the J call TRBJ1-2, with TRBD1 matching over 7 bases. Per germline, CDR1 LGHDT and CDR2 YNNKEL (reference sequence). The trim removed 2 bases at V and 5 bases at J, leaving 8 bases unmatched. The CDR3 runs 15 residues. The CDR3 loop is CASSQRQGGNYGYTF. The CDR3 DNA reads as TGTGCCAGCAGCCAAAGGCAGGGGGGGAATTATGGCTACACCTTC.

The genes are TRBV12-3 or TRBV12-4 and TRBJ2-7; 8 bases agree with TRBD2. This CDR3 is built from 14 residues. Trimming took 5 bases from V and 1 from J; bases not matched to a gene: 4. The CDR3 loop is CASSRGRMSYEQYF. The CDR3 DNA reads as TGTGCCAGCAGTCGCGGGAGGATGTCCTACGAGCAGTACTTC.

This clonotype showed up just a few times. The CDR3 reads CSVDSGRERETQYF. The DNA for the CDR3 is TGCAGCGTTGACAGTGGTAGGGAACGAGAGACCCAGTACTTC. The rearrangement links TRBV29-1 to TRBJ2-5; the D is unclear. Trimming took 3 bases from V and 4 from J, leaving 15 bases between them. CDR1 is SQVTM and CDR2 is ANQGSEA in the germline V gene. CDR3 length equals 14 residues. Based on the CDR3 plus reference TRBV29-1 and TRBJ2-5, the full variable domain is SAVISQKPSRDICQRGTSLTIQCQVDSQVTMMFWYRQQPGQSLTLIATANQGSEATYESGFVIDKFPISRPNLTFSTLTVSNMSPEDSSIYLCSVDSGRERETQYFGPGTRLLVL.

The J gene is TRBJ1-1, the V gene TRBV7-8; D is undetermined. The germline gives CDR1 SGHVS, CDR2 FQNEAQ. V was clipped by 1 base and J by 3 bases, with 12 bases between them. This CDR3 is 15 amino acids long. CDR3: CASSLVGDAYTEAFF. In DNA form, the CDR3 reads TGTGCCAGCAGCTTAGTCGGGGATGCCTACACTGAAGCTTTCTTT.

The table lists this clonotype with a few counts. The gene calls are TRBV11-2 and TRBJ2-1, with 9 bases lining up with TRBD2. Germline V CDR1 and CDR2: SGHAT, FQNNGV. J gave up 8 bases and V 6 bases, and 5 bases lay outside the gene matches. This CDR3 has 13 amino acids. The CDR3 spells CASRGLASHEQFF. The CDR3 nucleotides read TGTGCCAGCAGGGGACTAGCAAGCCATGAGCAGTTCTTC.

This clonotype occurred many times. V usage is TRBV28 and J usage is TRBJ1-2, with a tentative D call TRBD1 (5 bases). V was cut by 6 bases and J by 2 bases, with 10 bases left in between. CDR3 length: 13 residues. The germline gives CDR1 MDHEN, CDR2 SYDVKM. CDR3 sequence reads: CASSSTGNYGYTF. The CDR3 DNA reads TGTGCCAGCAGCTCAACAGGAAACTATGGCTACACCTTC.

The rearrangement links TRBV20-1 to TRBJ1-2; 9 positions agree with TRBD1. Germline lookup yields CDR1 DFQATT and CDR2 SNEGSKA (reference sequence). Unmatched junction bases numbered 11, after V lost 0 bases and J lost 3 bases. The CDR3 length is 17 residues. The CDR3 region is CSARDRGQGRKDYGYTF. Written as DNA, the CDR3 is TGCAGTGCTAGAGATCGGGGACAGGGTAGAAAGGACTATGGCTACACCTTC.

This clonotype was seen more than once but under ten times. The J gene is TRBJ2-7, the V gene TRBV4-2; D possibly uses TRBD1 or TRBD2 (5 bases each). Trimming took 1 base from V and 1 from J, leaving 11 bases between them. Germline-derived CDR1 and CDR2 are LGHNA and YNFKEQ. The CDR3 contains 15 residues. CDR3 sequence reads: CASSQGDGRSYEQYF. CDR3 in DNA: TGTGCCAGCAGCCAAGGGGACGGCAGATCCTACGAGCAGTACTTC.

The CDR3 coding sequence is TGTGCCAGCAGCCATGACGGGGACCCATACAATGAGCAGTTCTTC. Translating it yields CASSHDGDPYNEQFF. V is TRBV4-2 and J is TRBJ2-1; the D call may be TRBD1 or TRBD2 (5 bases each). This CDR3 is built from 15 residues. From germline, CDR1 is LGHNA and CDR2 YNFKEQ. The ends were cut back, 3 bases at V and 4 bases at J, with 13 bases in the middle.

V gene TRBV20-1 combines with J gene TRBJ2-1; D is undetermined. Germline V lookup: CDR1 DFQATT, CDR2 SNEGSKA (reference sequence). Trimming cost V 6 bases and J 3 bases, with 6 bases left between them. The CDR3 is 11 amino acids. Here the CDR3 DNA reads TGCAGTGCGGCTAACTACAATGAGCAGTTCTTC. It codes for CSAANYNEQFF.